This paragraph reports one T cell receptor beta chain. The antigen it recognizes is unknown. No per-base quality is available; no much larger clone lies one base away. The trial excluded patients who had a history of autoimmune disease or who were on systemic immunosuppression. In every dose cohort, peripheral blood was drawn for TCR sequencing at baseline, cycle 4 day 1, and cycle 7 day 1. The samples were drawn from a first-in-human, open-label, multicenter phase I dose-escalation trial of ivuxolimab. Adults with locally advanced or metastatic head and neck squamous cell, hepatocellular, melanoma or renal cell carcinoma were enrolled in the trial. CD4+ and CD8+ T cells were sorted separately from peripheral blood before TCR sequencing. To sequence the TCRbeta CDR3 region, genomic DNA was isolated from the sorted cells. The immunoSEQ Assay was used to sequence the TCRbeta CDR3 regions. This immuneACCESS table, as held by TCRdb, lists in-frame sequences with V and J called but not all clones. Of the missing ones, under half trace to an unresolved V gene in checked studies; the others have no known cause. The sample table lists 47,000 or so clones, approximately 90% of them with a count of one. The ten largest account for roughly 48% of the sample.

These data belong to a study of OX40 agonist ivuxolimab in advanced cancers. In terms of the full investigation: Ivuxolimab was a fully human IgG2 agonistic monoclonal antibody targeting the costimulatory receptor OX40 (CD134). Intravenous ivuxolimab was administered to patients every 2 weeks at six dose levels: 0.01, 0.1, 0.3, 1.5, 3 and 10 mg/kg. Among the roughly 52 dose-escalation patients, around 19 had hepatocellular carcinoma, roughly 15 melanoma, 9 renal cell carcinoma and 9 head and neck cancer. The dose-escalation cohort was about 83% male with a mean age of about 54 years, ranging from roughly 20 to 80. Patients were allowed to have had prior anti-PD-1, anti-PD-L1 or anti-CTLA-4 therapy, and more than 30% of the dose-escalation patients had previously received checkpoint inhibitors. Partial responses were achieved by three dose-escalation patients, of whom one had hepatocellular carcinoma and two had cutaneous melanoma. The purpose of peripheral TCRbeta sequencing was to test whether ivuxolimab changed TCR sequence diversity and led to clonal T-cell expansion. The paper covers the monotherapy dose-escalation part of the phase I ivuxolimab trial, which included N of about 50 patients.

The CDR3 covers 12 residues, taking in both the cysteine and the phenylalanine. The retained sequence is limited to the CDR3, 36 bases, with the frame set at the first base. Taken from the germline V gene, the CDR1 and CDR2 loops are SGHTA and FQGNSA. A distance of 8 bases separates the germline ends of V and J, which lose 5 bases and 4 bases respectively. Findings and caveats that apply to the study as a whole: Antigen specificity was not determined for the clonally expanded peripheral T cells. In partial responders in the 0.1-3.0 mg/kg groups, normalized peripheral clonal expansion was found to be among the lowest, especially among CD8+ T cells. Clonal expansion of both CD4+ and CD8+ blood T cells was observed from baseline to week 6 at doses 0.1 to 3.0 mg/kg. Low levels of normalized T-cell clonal expansion were also seen in some nonresponding patients. After ivuxolimab, expanded clones were on average more numerous among CD8+ T cells than among CD4+ T cells.

The receptor's source is an adult with an advanced solid tumor such as melanoma, head and neck, liver or kidney cancer. This specimen consisted of CD4+ or CD8+ T cells sorted from blood, obtained in a trial of the OX40 agonist ivuxolimab. Here the chain combines TRBV7-2 and TRBJ1-2; the best D guess is TRBD1, with 6 bases matching. The CDR3 reads as follows: CASSQQGYGYTF. The nucleotide sequence is TGTGCCAGCAGCCAACAGGGCTATGGCTACACCTTC.